The 14 T cell receptor beta chains reported below all come from one sample, sequenced in a study of radiotherapy plus CTLA-4 blockade in lung cancer. The repertoire was sequenced with immunoSEQ multiplex PCR; TCRdb's copy has only in-frame clones and lacks some. The table lists some 60,000 clones, around 80% of them singletons. The specimen was peripheral blood, collected from a patient treated with radiotherapy plus ipilimumab. Every receptor here comes from a human donor with non-small cell lung cancer who had a partial response to radiotherapy plus ipilimumab.

This clone came up a few times. The chain carries TRBV7-8 and TRBJ1-6; D gene unclear. The CDR3 has 20 residues. CDR1 is SGHVS and CDR2 is FQNEAQ in the germline V gene. Deletions cut 2 bases from V and 0 bases from J, with 20 bases between. Here the CDR3 reads CASSLSPSERLSSYNSPLHF. The CDR3 DNA is TGTGCCAGCAGCTTAAGCCCTTCGGAGAGGTTGAGCTCCTATAATTCACCCCTCCACTTT.

The rearrangement uses TRBV6-1 and TRBJ2-2; 8 bases are a match to TRBD1. Germline V gives CDR1 MNHNS, CDR2 SASEGT. The V segment lost 2 bases and the J segment 7 bases; nucleotides outside the gene matches: 3. The CDR3 has 14 amino acids. CDR3 in DNA: TGTGCCAGCAGTGAACAGGGGGCAGGCGGGGAGCTGTTTTTT. Translated: CASSEQGAGGELFF.

The chain combines TRBV6-5 with TRBJ2-3; D unresolved. The CDR3 spans 15 residues. V was cut by 6 bases and J by 2 bases, with 15 bases left in between. The germline V gene has CDR1 MNHEY and CDR2 SVGAGI. DNA for the CDR3: TGTGCCAGCAGACGCCGAGACACTTACACAGATACGCAGTATTTT. This sequence encodes CASRRRDTYTDTQYF.

This clone was found once. The chain is built from TRBV10-2 and TRBJ1-6; D gene unclear. V was trimmed by 0 bases and J by 10 bases, leaving 10 bases between them. The CDR3 contains 14 residues. Germline loops: CDR1 WSHSY, CDR2 SAAADI. CDR3: CASSESRRRSPLHF. CDR3 in DNA: TGCGCCAGCAGTGAGTCGAGGCGGCGGTCACCCCTCCACTTT.

V and J are TRBV13 and TRBJ2-7; 7 positions match TRBD1. Losses at the gene ends were 5 bases for V and 0 bases for J; bases not matched to a gene: 7. Looked up from germline, CDR1 is PRHDT and CDR2 is FYEKMQ (reference sequence). CDR3 length: 15 amino acids. The CDR3 spells CASSRGQTFSYEQYF. CDR3 coding DNA: TGTGCCAGCAGCAGGGGGCAGACATTCTCCTACGAGCAGTACTTC.

This clone is classed as medium-sized. DNA of the CDR3: TGTGCCAGCAGCCCTCCCGGAGCCAGGGGATACGAGCAGTACTTC. Encoded protein: CASSPPGARGYEQYF. The chain uses TRBV11-2 and TRBJ2-7; TRBD1 is a possible D gene (6 bases). Germline V lookup: CDR1 SGHAT, CDR2 FQNNGV. CDR3 length: 15 residues. V was pared by 5 bases and J by 4 bases, with 18 bases between.

This chain joins TRBV6-6 and TRBJ2-7; TRBD1 matches at 9 bases. CDR3 length: 15 amino acids. With 2 bases clipped from V and 4 bases from J, the junction kept 6 bases outside the gene matches. Germline loops: CDR1 MNHNY, CDR2 SVGAGI (reference sequence). Written as DNA, the CDR3 is TGTGCCAGCAGTTACCGTCCGGGACAGGGTTACGAGCAGTACTTC. Protein sequence: CASSYRPGQGYEQYF.

The rearrangement links TRBV7-9 to TRBJ2-3; D is ambiguous. The CDR3 covers 17 residues. The V and J ends lost 6 bases and 0 bases respectively, with 19 bases between them. The germline CDR1 and CDR2 sequences are SEHNR and FQNEAQ (reference sequence). CDR3 residues: CASSFPRRSVSTDTQYF. Written as DNA, the CDR3 is TGTGCCAGCAGTTTCCCGCGGCGGAGCGTGAGCACAGATACGCAGTATTTT.

This sequence joins TRBV5-1 and TRBJ2-3; 7 nucleotides line up with TRBD1. Looked up from germline, CDR1 is SGHRS and CDR2 is YFSETQ. The CDR3 has 13 amino acids. Trimming cost V 1 base and J 10 bases; bases outside gene matches: 6. CDR3 loop: CASSLIRQGPQYF. CDR3 bases: TGCGCCAGCAGCTTGATTCGACAGGGTCCGCAGTATTTT.

The V gene is TRBV11-2, the J gene TRBJ2-7, with no clear D. The CDR3 is made up of 13 amino acids. V was clipped by 0 bases and J by 5 bases, with 8 bases between them. The germline V gene encodes CDR1 SGHAT and CDR2 FQNNGV. The chain's CDR3 is CASSLEVADEQYF. The CDR3 bases are TGTGCCAGCAGCTTAGAGGTGGCGGACGAGCAGTACTTC.

This clone was observed a handful of times. The chain recombines TRBV5-6 with TRBJ1-6, with 11 positions matching TRBD1. Looked up from germline, CDR1 is SGHDT and CDR2 is YYEEEE. V lost 2 bases to trimming and J lost 6 bases; unmatched junction nucleotides: 1. This CDR3 contains 15 residues. The DNA for the CDR3 is TGTGCCAGCAGCTTCGGGACAGGGGGTAATTCACCCCTCCACTTT. Its protein product is CASSFGTGGNSPLHF. Using reference TRBV5-6 and TRBJ1-6 for the parts outside the CDR3, the full variable domain is DAGVTQSPTHLIKTRGQQVTLRCSPKSGHDTVSWYQQALGQGPQFIFQYYEEEERQRGNFPDRFSGHQFPNYSSELNVNALLLGDSALYLCASSFGTGGNSPLHFGNGTRLTVT.

The CDR3 sequence: CASRGTANNSPLHF. In DNA, the CDR3 is TGTGCCAGCAGGGGGACAGCGAATAATTCACCCCTCCACTTT. The chain is built from TRBV2 and TRBJ1-6; TRBD1 agrees at 7 bases. The CDR3 spans 14 residues. With V trimmed by 6 bases and J by 5 bases, 4 bases remained unmatched. Germline values: CDR1 SNHLY, CDR2 FYNNEI.

About this clone: This CDR3 is also generated by other DNA sequences in the sample. This rearrangement joins TRBV7-3 to TRBJ2-5; 8 bases are shared with TRBD1. The CDR3 consists of 15 residues. Germline lookup yields CDR1 SGHTA and CDR2 FQGTGA. V lost 0 bases, J lost 1 base, and 1 base stayed unmatched. CDR3 protein: CASSLTGTGQETQYF. In DNA, the CDR3 is TGTGCCAGCAGCTTAACCGGGACAGGCCAAGAGACCCAGTACTTC.

The chain has TRBV6-4 and TRBJ2-7; 7 nucleotides align to TRBD2. This CDR3 spans 17 amino acids. With 7 bases clipped from V and 0 bases from J, the junction kept 15 bases outside the gene matches. CDR1 and CDR2 (germline): MRHNA, SNTAGT. The CDR3 spells CASTSNPSGRSSYEQYF. DNA of the CDR3: TGTGCCAGCACCTCTAATCCTAGCGGAAGGAGCTCCTACGAGCAGTACTTC.